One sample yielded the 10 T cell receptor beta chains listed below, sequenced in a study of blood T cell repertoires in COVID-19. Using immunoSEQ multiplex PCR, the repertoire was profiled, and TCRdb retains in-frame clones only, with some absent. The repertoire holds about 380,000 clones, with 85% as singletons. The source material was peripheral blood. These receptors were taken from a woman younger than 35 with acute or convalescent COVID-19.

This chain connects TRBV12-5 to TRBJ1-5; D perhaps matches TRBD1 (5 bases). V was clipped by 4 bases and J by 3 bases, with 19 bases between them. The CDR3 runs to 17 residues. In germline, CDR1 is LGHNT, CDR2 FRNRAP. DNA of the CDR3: TGTGCTAGTGGTTCCCTTACGGCAGGGCATCCCAATCAGCCCCAGCATTTT. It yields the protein CASGSLTAGHPNQPQHF. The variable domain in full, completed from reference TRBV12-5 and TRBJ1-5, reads DARVTQTPRHKVTEMGQEVTMRCQPILGHNTVFWYRQTMMQGLELLAYFRNRAPLDDSGMPKDRFSAEMPDATLATLKIQPSEPRDSAVYFCASGSLTAGHPNQPQHFGDGTRLSIL.

The CDR3 sequence is CATSRGLLGGKNEKLFF. The CDR3 coding sequence is TGTGCCACCAGCAGAGGATTGCTCGGGGGGAAGAATGAAAAACTGTTTTTT. This chain uses TRBV15 with TRBJ1-4, with D possibly being TRBD1 (5 bases). CDR3 length: 17 residues. V was shortened by 1 base and J by 5 bases, with 17 bases between the two germline ends. Germline loops: CDR1 LNHNV, CDR2 YYDKDF (reference sequence).

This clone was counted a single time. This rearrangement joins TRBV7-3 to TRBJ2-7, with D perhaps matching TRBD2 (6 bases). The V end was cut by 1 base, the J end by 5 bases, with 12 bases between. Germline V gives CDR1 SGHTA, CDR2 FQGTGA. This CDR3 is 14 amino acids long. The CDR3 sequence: CASSLSGGSHEQYF. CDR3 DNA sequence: TGTGCCAGCAGCTTAAGTGGGGGGAGCCACGAGCAGTACTTC. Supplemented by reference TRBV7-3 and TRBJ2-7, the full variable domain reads GAGVSQTPSNKVTEKGKYVELRCDPISGHTALYWYRQSLGQGPEFLIYFQGTGAADDSGLPNDRFFAVRPEGSVSTLKIQRTERGDSAVYLCASSLSGGSHEQYFGPGTRLTVT.

The CDR3, as DNA: TGTGCCTGGAGTGGACAGGGGGTAGGAGCTTTCTTT. Its translation: CAWSGQGVGAFF. V usage is TRBV30 and J usage is TRBJ1-1; 9 nucleotides align to TRBD1. Germline CDR1 reads GTSNPN; CDR2 reads SVGIG (reference sequence). V was clipped by 1 base and J by 10 bases; unmatched bases: 4. The CDR3 length is 12 residues.

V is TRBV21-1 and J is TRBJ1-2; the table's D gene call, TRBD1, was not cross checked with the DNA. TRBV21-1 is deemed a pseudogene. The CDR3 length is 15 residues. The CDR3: CASGTGGPSNYGYTF. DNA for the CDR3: TGTGCCAGCGGTACAGGGGGCCCCTCTAACTATGGCTACACCTTC.

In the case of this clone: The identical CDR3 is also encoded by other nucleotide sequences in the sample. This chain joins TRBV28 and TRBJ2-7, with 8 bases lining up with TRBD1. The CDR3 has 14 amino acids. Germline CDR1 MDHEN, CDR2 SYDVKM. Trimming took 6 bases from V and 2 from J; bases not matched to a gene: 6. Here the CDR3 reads CASSLDRGAYEQYF. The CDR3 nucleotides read TGTGCCAGCAGCCTCGACAGGGGAGCCTACGAGCAGTACTTC.

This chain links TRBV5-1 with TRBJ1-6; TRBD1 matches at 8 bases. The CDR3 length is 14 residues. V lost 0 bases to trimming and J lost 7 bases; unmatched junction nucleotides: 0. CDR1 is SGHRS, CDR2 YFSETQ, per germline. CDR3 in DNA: TGCGCCAGCAGCTTGGGGACAGGGAATTCACCCCTCCACTTT. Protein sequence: CASSLGTGNSPLHF.

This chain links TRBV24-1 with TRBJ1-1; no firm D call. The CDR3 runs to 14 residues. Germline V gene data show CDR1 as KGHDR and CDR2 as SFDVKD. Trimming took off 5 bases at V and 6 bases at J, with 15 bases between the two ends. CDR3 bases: TGTGCCACCAGTGGCCGGGGAGCCCGGTCTGAAGCTTTCTTT. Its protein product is CATSGRGARSEAFF.

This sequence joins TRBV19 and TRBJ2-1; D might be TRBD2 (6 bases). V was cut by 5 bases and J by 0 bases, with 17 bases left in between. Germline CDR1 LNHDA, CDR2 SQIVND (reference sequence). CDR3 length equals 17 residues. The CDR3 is CASSLASVGSSYNEQFF. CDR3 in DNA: TGTGCCAGTAGTTTGGCTAGCGTTGGGAGCTCCTACAATGAGCAGTTCTTC.

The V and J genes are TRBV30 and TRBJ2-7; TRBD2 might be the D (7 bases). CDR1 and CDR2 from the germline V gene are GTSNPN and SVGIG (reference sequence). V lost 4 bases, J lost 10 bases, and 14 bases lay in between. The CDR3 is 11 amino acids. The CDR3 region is CAWTLGGGQYF. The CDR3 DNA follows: TGTGCCTGGACTCTGGGGGGGGGCCAGTACTTC.